This T cell receptor beta chain was identified during a study of cytomegalovirus exposure and HLA in healthy donors. General study results and limits: The dataset shows that most TCR sequences were rare, while some public TCRs occurred in many donors. Overall, around 160 TCR beta chains were annotated as cytomegalovirus-associated. According to a later analysis, TCR clusters from the first cohort tended to co-occur in the roughly 110 validation repertoires.

The repertoire was sequenced with immunoSEQ multiplex PCR; TCRdb's copy has only in-frame clones and lacks some. The sample has fewer than 120,000 clones; roughly 90% are singletons. In the case of this clone: The antigen is undetermined.

Germline loops: CDR1 MNHEY, CDR2 SVGAGI. V shed 2 bases, J shed 1 base, and the junction held 3 bases outside the gene matches. The CDR3 consists of 16 residues. Separate from the approximately 670-subject first cohort, the roughly 120-subject validation cohort was the one that the donors belonged to. Sequenced: PBMCs. This chain links TRBV6-5 with TRBJ1-3, with 9 positions matching TRBD1. The source is a woman aged 25 to 45 in good health and CMV-seropositive. The CDR3 nucleotides read TGTGCCAGCAGTTACGGGACAGGGTTATCTGGAAACACCATATATTTT. Its protein is CASSYGTGLSGNTIYF.